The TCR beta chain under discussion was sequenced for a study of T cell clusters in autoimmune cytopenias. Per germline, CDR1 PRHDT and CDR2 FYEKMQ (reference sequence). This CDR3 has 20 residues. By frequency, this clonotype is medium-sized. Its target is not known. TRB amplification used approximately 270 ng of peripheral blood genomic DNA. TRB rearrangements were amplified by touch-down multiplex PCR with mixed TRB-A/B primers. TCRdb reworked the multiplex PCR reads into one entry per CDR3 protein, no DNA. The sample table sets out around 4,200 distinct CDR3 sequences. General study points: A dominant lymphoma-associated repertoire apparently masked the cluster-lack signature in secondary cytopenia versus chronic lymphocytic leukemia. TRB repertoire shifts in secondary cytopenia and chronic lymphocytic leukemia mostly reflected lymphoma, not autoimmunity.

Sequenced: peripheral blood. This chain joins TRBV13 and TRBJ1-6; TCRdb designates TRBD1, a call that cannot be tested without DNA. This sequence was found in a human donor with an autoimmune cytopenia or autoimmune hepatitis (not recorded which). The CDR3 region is CASSLSYEVDRGSKGSPLHF.